This T cell receptor (beta chain) was retrieved from a study of post-analysis software for immune sequencing data. The wider study: Recorded disease courses covered relapsing-remitting, secondary progressive and progressive-relapsing multiple sclerosis. Some patients had no subtype annotation. Study-level findings and limits: With F measure, samples from one preparation batch clustered together strongly. Normalized Chao1 diversity was significantly lower in multiple sclerosis patients than in controls. Among 5 or 6 TRBV segments more frequent in patients than controls were TRBV5-6, TRBV5-1 and TRBV20-1.

Unmatched junction bases numbered 10, after V lost 3 bases and J lost 11 bases. Germline V lookup: CDR1 MGHDK, CDR2 SYGVNS. The CDR3 totals 15 residues. The table lists this clonotype with a few counts. Its target is not known. cDNA libraries for TCR beta contained unique molecular identifiers. Input of about 1 to 11 million T cells yielded a few hundred thousand cDNA molecules. In TCRdb, the PCR reads were re-called with MiXCR into one record per CDR3 protein. The repertoire has approximately 360,000 distinct CDR3 sequences, roughly 30% of them found once; the top ten carry roughly 13%. The TCR sequence derives from a girl aged 5-17 years with multiple sclerosis. This chain joins TRBV25-1 and TRBJ1-4; TRBD1 matches 9 bases. The source material was blood. The CDR3, as DNA: TGTGCCAGCAGTGACCAAACAGGGGGCGTTCAGAAACTGTTTTTT. Its translation is CASSDQTGGVQKLFF.